One and the same sample provided the 27 T cell receptor beta chains below, sequenced in a study of early T cells in non-severe SARS-CoV-2 infection. TCRdb analysed the 5' RACE reads with MiXCR anew, one entry per CDR3 protein. The sample shows 55,000 to 80,000 distinct CDR3 sequences, over 9.5% of them seen only once. The specimen was whole blood, collected at baseline. The receptors were gathered from an adult who was a healthcare worker with PCR-confirmed SARS-CoV-2 infection or an uninfected control (not recorded which).

This clonotype was seen only a few times. Here the CDR3 reads CASSFVRYEQFF. In DNA form, the CDR3 reads TGTGCCAGCAGTTTCGTTCGGTATGAGCAGTTCTTC. The chain uses TRBV12-3 or TRBV12-4 and TRBJ2-1; D remains unclear. The CDR3 is 12 amino acids. V lost 3 bases and J lost 8, with 8 bases in between.

This clonotype showed up many times. The chain combines TRBV11-2 with TRBJ2-1, with D uncertain. The CDR3 is 13 amino acids. Germline values: CDR1 SGHAT, CDR2 FQNNGV. The V end was cut by 1 base, the J end by 7 bases, with 8 bases between. CDR3 bases: TGTGCCAGCAGCTTAGGAGGTTTTAATGAGCAGTTCTTC. Its translation is CASSLGGFNEQFF.

The sample holds many counts of this clonotype. The chain combines TRBV18 with TRBJ1-6, with D uncertain. This CDR3 comprises 15 residues. Trimming shortened V by 6 bases and J by 10 bases, and 19 bases separated the two germline ends. CDR1 is KGHSH and CDR2 is LQKENI in the germline V gene. The DNA for the CDR3 is TGTGCCAGCTCCCCCAGCGGGGTCGGAGGATCACCCCTCCACTTT. Its protein product is CASSPSGVGGSPLHF.

This clonotype was seen more than once but under ten times. The chain combines TRBV29-1 with TRBJ1-1; 8 nucleotides align to TRBD1. Germline lookup yields CDR1 SQVTM and CDR2 ANQGSEA. V lost 5 bases and J lost 1; bases outside the gene matches: 6. The CDR3 is 14 amino acids. The CDR3 here is CSVYRQGPNTEAFF. The CDR3 nucleotides are TGCAGCGTTTATCGACAGGGGCCGAACACTGAAGCTTTCTTT.

V gene TRBV6-6 combines with J gene TRBJ2-1; 11 bases are a match to TRBD2. The V gene's germline CDR1 is MNHNY and CDR2 SVGAGI (reference sequence). Trimming at V came to 10 bases and at J to 2 bases, leaving 4 bases not matched to a gene. This CDR3 region has 14 residues. The CDR3 nucleotides read TGTGCCACAACTAGCGGGGGACCCTACAATGAGCAGTTCTTC. Its translation is CATTSGGPYNEQFF.

This chain links TRBV7-9 with TRBJ1-2; the match to TRBD1 covers 10 bases. Germline V gene sequence: CDR1 SEHNR, CDR2 FQNEAQ (reference sequence). CDR3 size: 15 residues. V shed 5 bases, J shed 4 bases, and the junction held 7 bases outside the gene matches. CDR3 sequence: CASSLGQGVIYGYTF. The CDR3 nucleotides read TGTGCCAGCAGCCTTGGACAGGGGGTCATCTATGGCTACACCTTC.

The rearrangement links TRBV20-1 to TRBJ1-1; 7 nucleotides align to TRBD1. With 0 bases clipped from V and 7 bases from J, the junction kept 11 bases outside the gene matches. CDR3 length: 15 residues. The germline V gene has CDR1 DFQATT and CDR2 SNEGSKA (reference sequence). The DNA of the CDR3 is TGCAGTGCTAGAGATAATACAGGGGATTCGAGTGAAGCTTTCTTT. It specifies CSARDNTGDSSEAFF.

This clonotype was counted between two and nine times. This chain links TRBV12-3 or TRBV12-4 with TRBJ1-2; D gene ambiguous. CDR3 size: 13 residues. Deletions cut 0 bases from V and 6 bases from J, with 8 bases between. DNA for the CDR3: TGTGCCAGCAGTTTAGCGAGTACAGATGGCTACACCTTC. Protein: CASSLASTDGYTF.

V gene TRBV12-3 or TRBV12-4 combines with J gene TRBJ1-5, with D maybe TRBD1 (6 bases). V lost 7 bases to trimming and J lost 2 bases, with 15 bases between them. This CDR3 comprises 15 residues. The CDR3 bases are TGTGCCAGCACTCGAGGGGGAATCGGCAATCAGCCCCAGCATTTT. Amino acids: CASTRGGIGNQPQHF.

The rearrangement links TRBV12-3 or TRBV12-4 to TRBJ2-1; the match to TRBD2 covers 10 bases. This CDR3 spans 16 amino acids. The ends lost 6 bases at V and 2 bases at J; junction bases unmatched: 7. DNA of the CDR3: TGTGCCAGCAGGTCAACTAGCGGGGTCACCTACAATGAGCAGTTCTTC. Translation gives CASRSTSGVTYNEQFF.

This clonotype has only a few counts. The V gene is TRBV11-2, the J gene TRBJ1-6, with a tentative D call TRBD1 (5 bases). CDR1 is SGHAT, CDR2 FQNNGV, per germline. V was cut by 0 bases and J by 6 bases, with 9 bases left in between. The CDR3 has 15 amino acids. CDR3 in amino acids: CASSLEQDSNSPLHF. DNA for the CDR3: TGTGCCAGCAGCTTAGAACAGGATTCTAATTCACCCCTCCACTTT.

The chain couples TRBV5-8 to TRBJ2-3; D is ambiguous. CDR1 is SGHTS, CDR2 YDEGEE, per germline. Trimming left V 2 bases short and J 0 bases short, with 4 bases between. This CDR3 comprises 13 residues. The CDR3 bases are TGTGCCAGCAGCTTTTCTAGCACAGATACGCAGTATTTT. Amino acid sequence: CASSFSSTDTQYF. Using reference TRBV5-8 and TRBJ2-3 for the parts outside the CDR3, the full variable domain is EAGVTQSPTHLIKTRGQQATLRCSPISGHTSVYWYQQALGLGLQFLLWYDEGEERNRGNFPPRFSGRQFPNYSSELNVNALELEDSALYLCASSFSSTDTQYFGPGTRLTVL.

The sample holds a few counts of this clonotype. The chain carries TRBV5-4 and TRBJ2-1, with D unclear. Trimming removed 1 base at V and 8 bases at J, with 10 bases between. Looked up from germline, CDR1 is SGHNT and CDR2 is YYREEE (reference sequence). This CDR3 contains 13 residues. CDR3 protein: CASSLQQSDEQFF. CDR3 coding DNA: TGTGCCAGCAGCTTGCAACAGTCTGATGAGCAGTTCTTC.

There are many counts of this clonotype. J is TRBJ2-6 and V is TRBV7-8; TRBD2 is a possible D gene (6 bases). Germline-derived CDR1 and CDR2 are SGHVS and FQNEAQ. Trimming pared 8 bases from V and 0 bases from J, leaving 20 bases between. There are 18 residues in the CDR3. CDR3 coding DNA: TGTGCCAGCGCGACAACGGGCGGGGTCCTCTCTGGGGCCAACGTCCTGACTTTC. This encodes CASATTGGVLSGANVLTF.

The V call is TRBV29-1, the J call TRBJ2-7; D may match TRBD1 or TRBD2 (6 bases each). Trimming stripped 7 bases from V and 2 bases from J, with 12 bases between. In germline, CDR1 is SQVTM, CDR2 ANQGSEA. The CDR3 extends over 12 amino acids. CDR3 residues: CSGGGGPYEQYF. CDR3 nucleotides: TGCAGCGGTGGAGGGGGTCCCTACGAGCAGTACTTC.

This clonotype has ten or more counts. The chain combines TRBV14 with TRBJ1-1; D is perhaps TRBD1 (5 bases). Germline values: CDR1 SGHDN, CDR2 FVKESK. The CDR3 extends over 13 amino acids. V was clipped by 5 bases and J by 1 base, with 8 bases between them. Here the CDR3 reads CASSSQGNTEAFF. The DNA for the CDR3 is TGTGCCAGCAGCTCGCAGGGGAACACTGAAGCTTTCTTT.

Ten or more counts support this clonotype. This chain links TRBV12-3 or TRBV12-4 with TRBJ2-7; 7 nucleotides line up with TRBD1. There are 14 residues in the CDR3. The J segment lost 4 bases and the V segment lost 10 bases, leaving 13 bases of the junction unmatched. The CDR3, as DNA: TGTGCCAATCTAAACAGGGGTCTCAGGTACGAGCAGTACTTC. Translated, it gives CANLNRGLRYEQYF.

This clonotype was seen a few times. This chain connects TRBV7-2 to TRBJ1-2; D is uncertain. The CDR3 is made up of 13 amino acids. Germline assignment: CDR1 SGHTA and CDR2 FQGNSA. With 1 base removed from V and 0 bases from J, the gap between germline ends came to 3 bases. In DNA, the CDR3 is TGTGCCAGCAGCTTAGAAGCTAACTATGGCTACACCTTC. It specifies CASSLEANYGYTF.

This clonotype occurred a few times. The chain carries TRBV6-5 and TRBJ1-5, with a tentative D call TRBD1 (5 bases). Germline values: CDR1 MNHEY, CDR2 SVGAGI. CDR3 length: 15 amino acids. V gave up 0 bases and J gave up 7 bases, with 13 bases separating them. As DNA, the CDR3 is TGTGCCAGCAGTTACTCGAATCGGGGCGGCCAGCCCCAGCATTTT. Its protein is CASSYSNRGGQPQHF.

The chain recombines TRBV2 with TRBJ1-5, with D possibly matching TRBD1 (5 bases). CDR3 length: 14 residues. Trimming stripped 6 bases from V and 7 bases from J, with 16 bases between. Germline CDR1 and CDR2: SNHLY and FYNNEI. CDR3 nucleotide sequence: TGTGCCAGCAGGCGGGACGCCAGGACCCAGCCCCAGCATTTT. It encodes CASRRDARTQPQHF.

This clonotype was counted only a few times. The chain has TRBV20-1 and TRBJ1-4, with 7 positions matching TRBD1. The V segment lost 6 bases and the J segment 8 bases; nucleotides outside the gene matches: 9. Looked up from germline, CDR1 is DFQATT and CDR2 is SNEGSKA (reference sequence). This CDR3 has 13 amino acids. CDR3 in DNA: TGCAGTGCCCGGGACAGCTTTTCAGAAAAACTGTTTTTT. It specifies CSARDSFSEKLFF.

V is TRBV28 and J is TRBJ1-1; the D is unclear. Germline lookup yields CDR1 MDHEN and CDR2 SYDVKM. The CDR3 is 11 residues long. With 6 bases removed from V and 1 base from J, the gap between germline ends came to 3 bases. CDR3 DNA sequence: TGTGCCAGCAGAGGGAACACTGAAGCTTTCTTT. Protein: CASRGNTEAFF.

This sequence joins TRBV20-1 and TRBJ2-3; 9 nucleotides align to TRBD2. This CDR3 has 14 residues. J lost 6 bases, V lost 4 bases, and 8 bases had no gene match. The germline V gene encodes CDR1 DFQATT and CDR2 SNEGSKA (reference sequence). DNA for the CDR3: TGCAGTGCTAATAGCGGGAGTCACCCCGATACGCAGTATTTT. As protein: CSANSGSHPDTQYF.

The genes are TRBV19 and TRBJ2-1; tentatively, D is TRBD2 (6 bases). This CDR3 contains 13 residues. CDR1 LNHDA and CDR2 SQIVND come from the germline V gene (reference sequence). Trimming shortened V by 6 bases and J by 4 bases, and 10 bases separated the two germline ends. CDR3 in DNA: TGTGCCAGTAGGGACGGGGGTTACAATGAGCAGTTCTTC. As protein: CASRDGGYNEQFF.

This sequence joins TRBV5-6 and TRBJ1-5, with 7 bases matching TRBD1. The CDR3 spans 15 residues. CDR1 SGHDT and CDR2 YYEEEE come from the germline V gene. Losses at the gene ends were 4 bases for V and 3 bases for J; bases not matched to a gene: 7. The CDR3 loop reads CASSADRANNQPQHF. DNA for the CDR3: TGTGCCAGCAGCGCCGACAGGGCCAACAATCAGCCCCAGCATTTT.

The chain recombines TRBV28 with TRBJ2-1; D might be TRBD2 (6 bases). This CDR3 comprises 15 residues. CDR1 and CDR2 (germline): MDHEN, SYDVKM. Trimming cost V 6 bases and J 8 bases, with 20 bases left between them. CDR3 sequence reads: CASSNWDSAVDEQFF. The DNA for the CDR3 is TGTGCCAGCAGCAACTGGGACTCAGCGGTCGATGAGCAGTTCTTC.

This clonotype was seen many times. The chain links TRBV2 to TRBJ2-2, with 13 nucleotides matching TRBD2. V shed 5 bases, J shed 2 bases, and the junction held 14 bases outside the gene matches. Germline CDR1 and CDR2: SNHLY and FYNNEI. The CDR3 is 20 residues long. The CDR3 DNA is TGTGCCAGCAGTAAATGGGGACACTGGACTAGCGGGAGTAACACCGGGGAGCTGTTTTTT. Its translation: CASSKWGHWTSGSNTGELFF.